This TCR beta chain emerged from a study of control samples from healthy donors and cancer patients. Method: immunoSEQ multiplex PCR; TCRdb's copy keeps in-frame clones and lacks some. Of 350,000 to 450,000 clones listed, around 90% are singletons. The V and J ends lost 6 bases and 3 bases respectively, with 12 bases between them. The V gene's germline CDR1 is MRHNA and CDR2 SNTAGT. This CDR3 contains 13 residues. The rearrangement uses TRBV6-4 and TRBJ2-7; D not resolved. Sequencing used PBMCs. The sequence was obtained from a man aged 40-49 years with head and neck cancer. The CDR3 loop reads CASSQTVGYEQYF. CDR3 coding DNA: TGTGCCAGCAGCCAAACGGTAGGCTACGAGCAGTACTTC.